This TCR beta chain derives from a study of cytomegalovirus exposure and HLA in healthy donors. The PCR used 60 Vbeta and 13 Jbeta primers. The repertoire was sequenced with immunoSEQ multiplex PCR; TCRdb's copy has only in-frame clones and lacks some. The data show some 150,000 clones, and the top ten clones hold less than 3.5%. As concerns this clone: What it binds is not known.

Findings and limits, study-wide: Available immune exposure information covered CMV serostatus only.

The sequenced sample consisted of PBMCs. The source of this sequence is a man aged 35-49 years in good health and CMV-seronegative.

The CDR3 loop is CASSLEQVQYF. Here the CDR3 DNA reads TGCGCCAGCAGCTTGGAACAAGTGCAGTACTTC. This sequence joins TRBV5-1 and TRBJ2-7; the D is unclear. CDR3 length equals 11 residues. Germline V gene lookup returns CDR1 SGHRS and CDR2 YFSETQ. V lost 0 bases, J lost 9 bases, and 7 bases lay in between.